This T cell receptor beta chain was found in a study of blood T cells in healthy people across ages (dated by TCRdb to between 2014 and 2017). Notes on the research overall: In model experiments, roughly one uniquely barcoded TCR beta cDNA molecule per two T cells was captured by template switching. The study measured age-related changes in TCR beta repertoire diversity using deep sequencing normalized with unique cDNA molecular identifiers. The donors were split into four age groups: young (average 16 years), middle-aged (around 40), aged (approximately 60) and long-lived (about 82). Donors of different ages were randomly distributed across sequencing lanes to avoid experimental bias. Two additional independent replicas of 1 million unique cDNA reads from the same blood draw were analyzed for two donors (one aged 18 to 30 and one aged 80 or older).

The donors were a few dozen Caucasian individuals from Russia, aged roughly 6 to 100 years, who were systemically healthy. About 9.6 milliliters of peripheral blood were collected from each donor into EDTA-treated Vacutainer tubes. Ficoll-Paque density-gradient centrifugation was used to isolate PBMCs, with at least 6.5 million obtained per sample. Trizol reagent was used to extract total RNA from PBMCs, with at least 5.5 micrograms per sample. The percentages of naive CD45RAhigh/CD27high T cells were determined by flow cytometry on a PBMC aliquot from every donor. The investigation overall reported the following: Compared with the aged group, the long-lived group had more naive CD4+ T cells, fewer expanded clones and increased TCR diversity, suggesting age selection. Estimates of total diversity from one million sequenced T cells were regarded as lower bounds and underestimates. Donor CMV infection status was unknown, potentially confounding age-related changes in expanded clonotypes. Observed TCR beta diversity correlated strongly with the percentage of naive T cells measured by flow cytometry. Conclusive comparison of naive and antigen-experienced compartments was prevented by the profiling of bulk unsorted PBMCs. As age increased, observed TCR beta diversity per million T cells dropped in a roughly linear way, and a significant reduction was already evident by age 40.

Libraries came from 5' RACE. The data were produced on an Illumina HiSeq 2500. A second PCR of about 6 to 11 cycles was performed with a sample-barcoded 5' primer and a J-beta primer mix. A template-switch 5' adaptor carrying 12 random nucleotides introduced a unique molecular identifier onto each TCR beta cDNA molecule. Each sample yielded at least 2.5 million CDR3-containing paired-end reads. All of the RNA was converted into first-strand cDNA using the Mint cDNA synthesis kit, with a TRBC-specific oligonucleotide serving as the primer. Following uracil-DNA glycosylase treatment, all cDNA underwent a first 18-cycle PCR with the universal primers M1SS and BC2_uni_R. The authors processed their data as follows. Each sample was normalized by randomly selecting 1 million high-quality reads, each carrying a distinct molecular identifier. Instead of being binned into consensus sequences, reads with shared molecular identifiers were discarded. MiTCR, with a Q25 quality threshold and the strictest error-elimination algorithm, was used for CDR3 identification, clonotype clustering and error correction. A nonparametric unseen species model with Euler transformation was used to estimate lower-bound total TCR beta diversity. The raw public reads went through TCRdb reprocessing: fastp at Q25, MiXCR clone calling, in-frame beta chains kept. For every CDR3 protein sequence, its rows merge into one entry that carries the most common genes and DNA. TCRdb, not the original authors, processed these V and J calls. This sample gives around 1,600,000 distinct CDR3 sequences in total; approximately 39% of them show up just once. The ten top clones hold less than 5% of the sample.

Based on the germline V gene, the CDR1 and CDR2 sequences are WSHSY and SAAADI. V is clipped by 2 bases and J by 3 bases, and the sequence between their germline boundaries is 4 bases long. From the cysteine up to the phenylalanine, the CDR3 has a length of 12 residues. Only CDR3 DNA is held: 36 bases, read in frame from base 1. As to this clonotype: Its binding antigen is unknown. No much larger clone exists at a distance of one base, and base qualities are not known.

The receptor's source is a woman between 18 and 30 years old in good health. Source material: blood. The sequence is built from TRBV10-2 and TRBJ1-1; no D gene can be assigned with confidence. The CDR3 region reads CASSEKYTEAFF. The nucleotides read TGCGCCAGCAGTGAGAAATACACTGAAGCTTTCTTT.